Listed below are T cell receptor beta chains from one sample, sequenced in a study of blood T cells in healthy people across ages. TCRdb reanalysed the 5' RACE reads using MiXCR and keeps one entry per CDR3 protein. The sample lists 650,000 to 700,000 distinct CDR3 sequences, roughly half occurring once. Sequencing input: blood. The receptors here all came from an elderly woman in good health. Both conserved end residues are part of each CDR3. A D gene is named only where the DNA matches it firmly. The size entry is marked missing in some rows and otherwise reads once, few, many or a size class.

clone_size: many
v_call: TRBV7-3
j_call: TRBJ2-7
d_call: .
cdr3_aa: CVWTTTYEQYF
cdr3_nt: TGTGTATGGACTACTACCTACGAGCAGTACTTC

clone_size: .
v_call: TRBV28
j_call: TRBJ1-5
d_call: .
cdr3_aa: CASSFTGSNQPQHF
cdr3_nt: TGTGCCAGCAGTTTCACAGGTAGCAATCAGCCCCAGCATTTT

clone_size: once
v_call: TRBV29-1
j_call: TRBJ2-1
d_call: TRBD1
cdr3_aa: CSAADRGHRNERFF
cdr3_nt: TGCAGCGCCGCTGACAGGGGACACAGGAATGAGCGGTTCTTC

clone_size: .
v_call: TRBV7-2
j_call: TRBJ2-1
d_call: .
cdr3_aa: CASSLFRQGNNEQFF
cdr3_nt: TGTGCCAGCAGCTTATTTCGTCAAGGTAACAATGAGCAGTTCTTC

clone_size: many
v_call: TRBV28
j_call: TRBJ2-1
d_call: TRBD2
cdr3_aa: CAGGSGGSSYNEQFF
cdr3_nt: TGTGCCGGGGGCAGCGGGGGGAGCTCCTACAATGAGCAGTTCTTC

clone_size: .
v_call: TRBV5-1
j_call: TRBJ1-1
d_call: .
cdr3_aa: CASSLGSGTYTEAFF
cdr3_nt: TGCGCCAGCAGCCTAGGATCAGGGACATACACTGAAGCTTTCTTT

clone_size: .
v_call: TRBV6-5
j_call: TRBJ2-7
d_call: TRBD1
cdr3_aa: CASNRGGTGSYEQYF
cdr3_nt: TGTGCCAGCAATAGGGGAGGGACAGGGTCCTACGAGCAGTACTTC

clone_size: few
v_call: TRBV18
j_call: TRBJ2-1
d_call: .
cdr3_aa: CASSPRSLYNEQFF
cdr3_nt: TGTGCCAGCTCACCCAGGAGTCTGTACAATGAGCAGTTCTTC

clone_size: .
v_call: TRBV12-3/TRBV12-4
j_call: TRBJ1-1
d_call: .
cdr3_aa: CASSPNPTGPFMNTEAFF
cdr3_nt: TGTGCCAGCAGCCCAAACCCCACAGGTCCCTTTATGAACACTGAAGCTTTCTTT

clone_size: .
v_call: TRBV6-5
j_call: TRBJ2-5
d_call: TRBD2
cdr3_aa: CASSYSSHGAGGRNEQYF
cdr3_nt: TGTGCCAGCAGTTATTCTTCCCATGGAGCGGGAGGGAGGAATGAGCAGTACTTC

clone_size: many
v_call: TRBV5-1
j_call: TRBJ2-5
d_call: TRBD1
cdr3_aa: CASSPGQANLEETQYF
cdr3_nt: TGCGCCAGCAGCCCGGGACAGGCTAACTTAGAAGAGACCCAGTACTTC

clone_size: .
v_call: TRBV9
j_call: TRBJ2-3
d_call: .
cdr3_aa: CASSPYTNFGTDTQYF
cdr3_nt: TGTGCCAGCAGCCCCTACACCAACTTTGGCACAGATACGCAGTATTTT

clone_size: few
v_call: TRBV3-1
j_call: TRBJ1-1
d_call: .
cdr3_aa: CASRLQGRWTEAFF
cdr3_nt: TGTGCCAGCAGGCTACAGGGAAGGTGGACTGAAGCTTTCTTT

clone_size: many
v_call: TRBV28
j_call: TRBJ2-5
d_call: .
cdr3_aa: CASSLYSRQETQYF
cdr3_nt: TGTGCCAGCAGTCTATACAGTAGACAAGAGACCCAGTACTTC

clone_size: .
v_call: TRBV2
j_call: TRBJ2-1
d_call: .
cdr3_aa: CASRKGYEQFF
cdr3_nt: TGTGCCAGCAGGAAGGGCTATGAGCAGTTCTTC

clone_size: many
v_call: TRBV10-2
j_call: TRBJ2-7
d_call: TRBD1
cdr3_aa: CASSDSGQGYEQYF
cdr3_nt: TGCGCCAGCAGTGATTCGGGACAGGGTTACGAGCAGTACTTC

clone_size: few
v_call: TRBV12-3/TRBV12-4
j_call: TRBJ2-1
d_call: .
cdr3_aa: CASSLGGFVPFF
cdr3_nt: TGTGCCAGCAGTTTAGGCGGGTTCGTTCCGTTCTTC

clone_size: .
v_call: TRBV12-3/TRBV12-4
j_call: TRBJ1-4
d_call: TRBD1
cdr3_aa: CASSVGTGGWKLFF
cdr3_nt: TGTGCCAGCAGTGTCGGGACAGGGGGTTGGAAACTGTTTTTT

clone_size: many
v_call: TRBV6-6
j_call: TRBJ2-1
d_call: .
cdr3_aa: CARSVYNEQFF
cdr3_nt: TGTGCCAGAAGTGTCTACAATGAGCAGTTCTTC

clone_size: .
v_call: TRBV29-1
j_call: TRBJ2-3
d_call: .
cdr3_aa: CSATVGRGSTDTQYF
cdr3_nt: TGCAGCGCGACAGTCGGACGGGGGAGCACAGATACGCAGTATTTT

clone_size: .
v_call: TRBV18
j_call: TRBJ1-4
d_call: TRBD1
cdr3_aa: CASSPKTGRNEKLFF
cdr3_nt: TGTGCCAGCTCACCCAAGACAGGGAGAAATGAAAAACTGTTTTTT

clone_size: .
v_call: TRBV20-1
j_call: TRBJ1-6
d_call: .
cdr3_aa: CSASELVANSPLHF
cdr3_nt: TGCAGTGCTAGTGAGCTGGTTGCGAATTCACCCCTCCACTTT

clone_size: few
v_call: TRBV12-3/TRBV12-4
j_call: TRBJ2-5
d_call: .
cdr3_aa: CASSLVRRVGTQYF
cdr3_nt: TGTGCCAGCAGTTTGGTGAGGCGGGTCGGGACCCAGTACTTC

clone_size: many
v_call: TRBV12-3/TRBV12-4
j_call: TRBJ2-1
d_call: TRBD1
cdr3_aa: CASRDRASNEQFF
cdr3_nt: TGTGCCAGCAGGGACAGGGCTAGCAATGAGCAGTTCTTC

clone_size: .
v_call: TRBV5-5
j_call: TRBJ1-4
d_call: .
cdr3_aa: CASSFSAGPATNEKLFF
cdr3_nt: TGTGCCAGCAGCTTTTCGGCAGGGCCTGCAACTAATGAAAAACTGTTTTTT

clone_size: many
v_call: TRBV20-1
j_call: TRBJ2-7
d_call: .
cdr3_aa: CSARIQGASSYEQYF
cdr3_nt: TGCAGTGCTAGAATTCAGGGAGCCAGCTCCTACGAGCAGTACTTC

clone_size: .
v_call: TRBV7-3
j_call: TRBJ1-6
d_call: TRBD1
cdr3_aa: CASSEQGRSPLHF
cdr3_nt: TGTGCCAGCAGCGAACAGGGGAGATCACCCCTCCACTTT

clone_size: .
v_call: TRBV3-1
j_call: TRBJ2-1
d_call: .
cdr3_aa: CASSRGVPGSSYNEQFF
cdr3_nt: TGTGCCAGCAGCCGAGGGGTACCGGGGAGCTCCTACAATGAGCAGTTCTTC

clone_size: .
v_call: TRBV5-1
j_call: TRBJ1-2
d_call: .
cdr3_aa: CARSLTPNYGYTF
cdr3_nt: TGCGCCAGAAGCTTGACACCCAACTATGGCTACACCTTC

clone_size: many
v_call: TRBV7-2
j_call: TRBJ1-6
d_call: .
cdr3_aa: CASSLLAHPNSPLHF
cdr3_nt: TGTGCCAGCAGCTTATTGGCACACCCTAATTCACCCCTCCACTTT

clone_size: few
v_call: TRBV10-3
j_call: TRBJ2-1
d_call: TRBD2
cdr3_aa: CAISRRTSGNNEQFF
cdr3_nt: TGTGCCATCAGTAGGCGAACTAGCGGCAACAATGAGCAGTTCTTC

clone_size: .
v_call: TRBV7-8
j_call: TRBJ2-3
d_call: TRBD2
cdr3_aa: CASSSGLAGGVRDTDTQYF
cdr3_nt: TGTGCCAGCAGCTCGGGACTAGCGGGGGGAGTTAGGGACACAGATACGCAGTATTTT

clone_size: .
v_call: TRBV12-3/TRBV12-4
j_call: TRBJ2-2
d_call: TRBD2
cdr3_aa: CASSHLQRGDQNTGELFF
cdr3_nt: TGTGCCAGCAGTCACCTGCAGCGGGGGGACCAGAACACCGGGGAGCTGTTTTTT

clone_size: .
v_call: TRBV12-3/TRBV12-4
j_call: TRBJ1-4
d_call: .
cdr3_aa: CASSPAGEKLFF
cdr3_nt: TGTGCCAGCAGTCCGGCGGGGGAAAAACTGTTTTTT

clone_size: .
v_call: TRBV20-1
j_call: TRBJ2-5
d_call: .
cdr3_aa: CSAIPPLVGETQYF
cdr3_nt: TGCAGTGCTATCCCCCCCCTAGTCGGGGAGACCCAGTACTTC

clone_size: .
v_call: TRBV29-1
j_call: TRBJ2-1
d_call: .
cdr3_aa: CSVRMGFGRRSMEQFF
cdr3_nt: TGCAGCGTTCGAATGGGTTTCGGCCGGAGAAGTATGGAGCAGTTCTTC

clone_size: .
v_call: TRBV2
j_call: TRBJ1-1
d_call: .
cdr3_aa: CASSGGPGFAEAFF
cdr3_nt: TGTGCCAGCAGTGGGGGCCCGGGATTCGCTGAAGCTTTCTTT

clone_size: .
v_call: TRBV7-2
j_call: TRBJ2-1
d_call: TRBD2
cdr3_aa: CASSFGGRPDNEQFF
cdr3_nt: TGTGCCAGCAGCTTTGGCGGGAGGCCCGACAATGAGCAGTTCTTC

clone_size: .
v_call: TRBV18
j_call: TRBJ1-1
d_call: TRBD1
cdr3_aa: CASSPAPDRETEAFF
cdr3_nt: TGTGCCAGCTCTCCAGCCCCGGACAGGGAAACTGAAGCTTTCTTT

clone_size: .
v_call: TRBV27
j_call: TRBJ2-7
d_call: TRBD1
cdr3_aa: CASSLVGQVGYEQYF
cdr3_nt: TGTGCCAGCAGTTTGGTGGGACAGGTGGGCTACGAGCAGTACTTC

clone_size: .
v_call: TRBV4-2
j_call: TRBJ2-7
d_call: .
cdr3_aa: CASSQSEAGRNEQYF
cdr3_nt: TGTGCCAGCAGCCAATCAGAGGCGGGTAGGAACGAGCAGTACTTC

clone_size: once
v_call: TRBV20-1
j_call: TRBJ1-1
d_call: TRBD1
cdr3_aa: CSAPMGQIMNTEAFF
cdr3_nt: TGCAGTGCTCCGATGGGACAGATCATGAACACTGAAGCTTTCTTT